This is a list of T cell receptor beta chains from one sample in a study of cytomegalovirus exposure and HLA in healthy donors. Sequenced by immunoSEQ multiplex PCR; TCRdb stores in-frame clones only, minus some. The sample holds under 150,000 clones, 65% to 85% seen once. Sequenced sample: PBMCs. These TCRs come from a male donor in good health and CMV-seronegative. Each CDR3 is given with its conserved first and last residue.

TRBJ2-1,TRBV19,CASSIVSVLAGNYNEQFF
TRBJ2-2,TRBV4-2,CASSQEGGVNTGELFF
TRBJ1-1,TRBV5-1,CASSNGQGLNTEAFF
TRBJ2-3,TRBV5-1,CASATGTADTQYF
TRBJ1-1,TRBV2,CASSAGEGFTEAFF
TRBJ1-1,TRBV9,CASSGAVEGTEAFF
TRBJ2-4,TRBV18,CASSPLTGLAKNIQYF
TRBJ2-7,TRBV13,CASSPHGAGTTYEQYF
TRBJ1-2,TRBV7-9,CASSLVGSGIQGYTF
TRBJ1-2,TRBV27,CASSLRGHGYTF
TRBJ2-1,TRBV4-3,CASSQQYRGLSNEQFF
TRBJ2-3,TRBV2,CASSRQGAGTDTQYF
TRBJ1-3,TRBV5-1,CASSPAGFSGNTIYF
TRBJ2-5,TRBV4-1,CASSQDQGQETQYF
TRBJ1-5,TRBV19,CASTPLRRYSNQPQHF
TRBJ2-4,TRBV5-6,CASRPQGAGIQYF